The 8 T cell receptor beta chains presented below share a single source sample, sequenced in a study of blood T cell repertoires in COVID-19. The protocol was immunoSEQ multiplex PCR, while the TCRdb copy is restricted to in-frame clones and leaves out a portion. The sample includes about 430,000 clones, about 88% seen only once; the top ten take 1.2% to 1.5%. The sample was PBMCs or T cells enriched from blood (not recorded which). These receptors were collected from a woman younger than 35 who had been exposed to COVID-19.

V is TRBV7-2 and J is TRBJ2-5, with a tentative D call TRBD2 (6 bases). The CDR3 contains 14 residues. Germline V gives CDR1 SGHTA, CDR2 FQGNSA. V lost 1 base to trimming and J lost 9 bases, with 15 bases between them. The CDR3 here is CASSLGRERKAQYF. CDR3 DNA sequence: TGTGCCAGCAGCTTAGGCCGGGAGCGGAAGGCCCAGTACTTC.

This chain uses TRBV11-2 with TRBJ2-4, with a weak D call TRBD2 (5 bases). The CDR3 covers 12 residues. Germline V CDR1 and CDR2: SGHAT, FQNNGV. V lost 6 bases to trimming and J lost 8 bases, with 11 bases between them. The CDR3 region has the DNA TGTGCCAGCAGAGGGAGAGGAGACATTCAGTACTTC. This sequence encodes CASRGRGDIQYF.

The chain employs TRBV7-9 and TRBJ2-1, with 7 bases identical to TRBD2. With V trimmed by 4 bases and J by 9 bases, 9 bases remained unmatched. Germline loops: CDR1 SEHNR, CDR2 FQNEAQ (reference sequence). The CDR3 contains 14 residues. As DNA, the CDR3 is TGTGCCAGCAGCTCAATGGGGGAGGGTAGTGAGCAGTTCTTC. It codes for CASSSMGEGSEQFF.

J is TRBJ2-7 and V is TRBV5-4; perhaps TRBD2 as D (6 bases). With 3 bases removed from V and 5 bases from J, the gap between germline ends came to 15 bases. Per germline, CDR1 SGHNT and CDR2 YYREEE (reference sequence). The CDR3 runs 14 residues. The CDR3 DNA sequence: TGTGCCAGCAGCTCAAGCGCGGGGAAACACGAGCAGTACTTC. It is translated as CASSSSAGKHEQYF.

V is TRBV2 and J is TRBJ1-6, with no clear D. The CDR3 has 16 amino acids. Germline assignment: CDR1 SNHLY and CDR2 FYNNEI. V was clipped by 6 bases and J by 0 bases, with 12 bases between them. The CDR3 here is CASSLLSGSYNSPLHF. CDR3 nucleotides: TGTGCCAGCAGCCTTCTAAGCGGCTCCTATAATTCACCCCTCCACTTT.

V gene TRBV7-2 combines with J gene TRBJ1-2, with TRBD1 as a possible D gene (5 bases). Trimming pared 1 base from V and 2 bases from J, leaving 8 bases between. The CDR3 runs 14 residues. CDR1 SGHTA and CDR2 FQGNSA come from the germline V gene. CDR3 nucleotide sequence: TGTGCCAGCAGCTTAGGGGCAGGGAACTATGGCTACACCTTC. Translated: CASSLGAGNYGYTF.

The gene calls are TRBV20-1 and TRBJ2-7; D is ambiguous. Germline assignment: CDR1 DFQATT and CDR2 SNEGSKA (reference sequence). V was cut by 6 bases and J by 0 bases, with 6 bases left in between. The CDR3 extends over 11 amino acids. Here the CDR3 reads CSAGFSYEQYF. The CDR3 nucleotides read TGCAGTGCCGGGTTCTCCTACGAGCAGTACTTC.

CDR3 protein: CASSSGGLAGSYNEQFF. CDR3 bases: TGCGCCAGCAGCTCCGGAGGACTAGCGGGGTCCTACAATGAGCAGTTCTTC. The chain uses TRBV5-1 and TRBJ2-1, with 12 bases matching TRBD2. Unmatched junction bases numbered 5, after V lost 3 bases and J lost 1 base. The germline CDR1 and CDR2 sequences are SGHRS and YFSETQ. This CDR3 spans 17 amino acids.